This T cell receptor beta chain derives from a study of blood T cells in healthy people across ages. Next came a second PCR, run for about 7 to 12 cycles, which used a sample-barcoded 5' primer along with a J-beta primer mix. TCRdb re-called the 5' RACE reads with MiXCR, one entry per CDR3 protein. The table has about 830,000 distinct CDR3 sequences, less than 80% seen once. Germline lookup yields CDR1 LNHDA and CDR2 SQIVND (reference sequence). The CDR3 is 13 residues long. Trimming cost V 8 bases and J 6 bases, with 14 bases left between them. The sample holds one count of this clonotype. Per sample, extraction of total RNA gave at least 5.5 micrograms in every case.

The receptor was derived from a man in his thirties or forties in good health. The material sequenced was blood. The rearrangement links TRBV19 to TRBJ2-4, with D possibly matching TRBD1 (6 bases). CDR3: CASSRTERNIQYF. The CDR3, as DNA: TGTGCCAGTTCTAGGACAGAAAGAAACATTCAGTACTTC.